The rows below give T cell receptor beta chains drawn from one sample of a study of T cell responses to AZD1222 COVID-19 vaccine. Using immunoSEQ multiplex PCR, the repertoire was profiled, and TCRdb retains in-frame clones only, with some absent. The sample contains about 110,000 clones, around nine tenths of which appear only once. Sequences were derived from peripheral blood, sampled on day 0 of MenACWY control vaccination. The receptors come from an adult in good health. Each CDR3 is given with its conserved first and last residue. A D gene is named only where the DNA matches it firmly. The size of a clone is reported for some rows only, either as once, few or many, or as a class for expanded clones.

d_call j_call v_call clone_size cdr3_aa cdr3_nt
TRBD1 TRBJ1-2 TRBV10-2 NA CASGQAVYGYTF TGCGCCAGCGGACAGGCGGTATATGGCTACACCTTC
NA TRBJ1-4 TRBV5-1 NA CASSLAAAGREKLFF TGCGCCAGCAGCTTGGCGGCCGCAGGGCGGGAAAAACTGTTTTTT
TRBD1 TRBJ1-3 TRBV3-1/TRBV3-2 NA CASSQDRQGHSGNTIYF TGTGCCAGCAGCCAAGATCGACAGGGACACTCTGGAAACACCATATATTTT
TRBD1 TRBJ1-1 TRBV5-4 NA CASSPGGQGALEAFF TGTGCCAGCAGCCCAGGGGGACAGGGGGCTTTAGAAGCTTTCTTT
NA TRBJ1-1 TRBV7-9 NA CATDEGAEAFF TGTGCAACCGACGAGGGCGCTGAAGCTTTCTTT
NA TRBJ1-1 TRBV30 NA CAWSLGRLNTEAFF TGTGCCTGGAGTCTGGGACGGCTTAACACTGAAGCTTTCTTT
TRBD1 TRBJ1-3 TRBV4-3 NA CASSHTDRVGNTIYF TGCGCCAGCAGCCACACGGACAGGGTGGGAAACACCATATATTTT
NA TRBJ1-1 TRBV5-6 NA CASSPWGRERYEAFF TGTGCCAGCAGCCCCTGGGGCAGGGAGCGATATGAAGCTTTCTTT
NA TRBJ1-6 TRBV28 NA CASSIQDSPLHF TGTGCCAGCAGTATCCAAGATTCACCCCTCCACTTT
NA TRBJ1-1 TRBV6-5 NA CASSLGNGFNTEAFF TGTGCCAGCAGTCTCGGGAATGGATTCAACACTGAAGCTTTCTTT
TRBD1 TRBJ2-2 TRBV9 NA CASDRQGATGELFF TGTGCCAGCGACCGACAGGGGGCAACCGGGGAGCTGTTTTTT
NA TRBJ2-1 TRBV20-1 NA CSAAGIEQFF TGCAGTGCTGCAGGTATTGAGCAGTTCTTC
TRBD2 TRBJ2-7 TRBV6-1 NA CASSESLAGSYEQYF TGTGCCAGCAGTGAAAGTCTAGCGGGGTCCTACGAGCAGTACTTC
TRBD1 TRBJ2-7 TRBV7-8 NA CASSLDRTYEQYF TGTGCCAGCAGCTTGGACAGGACCTACGAGCAGTACTTC
NA TRBJ1-1 TRBV2 NA CASSRLLGADGAFF TGTGCCAGCAGCCGTTTGTTGGGGGCGGACGGGGCTTTCTTT
NA TRBJ1-5 TRBV6-1 NA CASSEALPWTGRNQPQHF TGTGCCAGCAGTGAAGCGCTTCCATGGACCGGGAGGAATCAGCCCCAGCATTTT
NA TRBJ1-1 TRBV5-1 NA CASSPRGDQDTEAFF TGCGCCAGCAGCCCCCGGGGGGACCAGGACACTGAAGCTTTCTTT
NA TRBJ2-7 TRBV7-2 NA CASSASYEQYF TGTGCCAGCAGCGCCTCCTACGAGCAGTACTTC
NA TRBJ1-6 TRBV19 few CASRKDGSPLHF TGTGCCAGTAGGAAGGATGGATCACCCCTCCACTTT
TRBD2 TRBJ2-1 TRBV4-1 NA CASSPKLAGGGEQFF TGCGCCAGCAGCCCGAAACTAGCGGGGGGCGGTGAGCAGTTCTTC
NA TRBJ2-3 TRBV4-3 NA CASSQGLDFTDTQYF TGCGCCAGCAGCCAAGGGCTAGACTTCACAGATACGCAGTATTTT
NA TRBJ1-2 TRBV5-6 few CASSFRGPNYGYTF TGTGCCAGCAGCTTTCGGGGCCCTAACTATGGCTACACCTTC
TRBD2 TRBJ2-1 TRBV7-3 NA CASTEAGGPEQFF TGTGCCAGCACGGAAGCGGGGGGGCCTGAGCAGTTCTTC
NA TRBJ1-6 TRBV3-1/TRBV3-2 once CASSQEIGTLTYNSPLHF TGTGCCAGCAGCCAAGAAATCGGGACTTTGACCTATAATTCACCCCTCCACTTT
NA TRBJ1-2 TRBV7-2 NA CASSALGGEYYGYTF TGTGCCAGCAGCGCCCTGGGGGGGGAATACTATGGCTACACCTTC
NA TRBJ1-6 TRBV27 NA CASALNRVNSPLHF TGTGCCAGCGCTCTAAACAGGGTTAATTCACCCCTCCACTTT
NA TRBJ1-5 TRBV6-4 few CASSDSADRQADSNQPQHF TGTGCCAGCAGTGACTCAGCCGACCGACAGGCCGATAGCAATCAGCCCCAGCATTTT
TRBD2 TRBJ2-7 TRBV29-1 NA CSVGESGGSLAYEQYF TGCAGCGTTGGGGAGTCGGGGGGGTCGCTCGCCTACGAGCAGTACTTC
NA TRBJ2-7 TRBV18 NA CASSPQGRIDYEQYF TGTGCCAGCTCACCACAGGGGCGGATAGACTACGAGCAGTACTTC
NA TRBJ1-1 TRBV19 NA CASNDRGMNTEAFF TGTGCCAGTAACGATCGAGGCATGAACACTGAAGCTTTCTTT
NA TRBJ2-2 TRBV30 NA CAAKITGELFF TGTGCCGCCAAGATCACCGGGGAGCTGTTTTTT
NA TRBJ1-1 TRBV18 NA CASSPVQGGTAEAFF TGTGCCAGCTCACCAGTACAGGGAGGAACGGCTGAAGCTTTCTTT
TRBD1 TRBJ1-2 TRBV3-1/TRBV3-2 NA CASSQGQGALGYTF TGTGCCAGCAGTCAAGGACAGGGGGCGTTGGGCTACACCTTC
TRBD2 TRBJ2-2 TRBV5-1 NA CASSRLLAANTGELFF TGCGCCAGCAGCCGGCTACTAGCGGCGAACACCGGGGAGCTGTTTTTT
TRBD1 TRBJ1-4 TRBV19 once CASSSRAGGNEKLFF TGTGCCAGTAGTTCCCGGGCAGGGGGTAATGAAAAACTGTTTTTT
NA TRBJ1-5 TRBV10-3 NA CAISDPGSGFQPQHF TGTGCCATCAGTGACCCGGGCTCAGGGTTCCAGCCCCAGCATTTT
NA TRBJ1-2 TRBV6-5 NA CASTDPGPYGYTF TGTGCCAGCACCGACCCAGGGCCCTATGGCTACACCTTC
NA TRBJ1-1 TRBV6-5 NA CASSYGAATEAFF TGTGCCAGCAGTTACGGGGCAGCCACTGAAGCTTTCTTT
NA TRBJ1-4 TRBV27 medium-sized CASSHPNEKLFF TGTGCCAGCTCCCACCCTAATGAAAAACTGTTTTTT
TRBD1 TRBJ1-5 TRBV11-2 NA CASSRDREKPQHF TGTGCCAGCAGCCGGGACAGGGAAAAGCCCCAGCATTTT
NA TRBJ2-2 TRBV28 once CASSLRTENTGELFF TGTGCCAGCAGTTTAAGGACAGAGAACACCGGGGAGCTGTTTTTT
NA TRBJ2-6 TRBV18 NA CASSPRILWDPRRYSGANVLTF TGTGCCAGCTCACCAAGGATTCTGTGGGACCCGAGAAGGTACTCTGGGGCCAACGTCCTGACTTTC
NA TRBJ1-4 TRBV5-1 NA CASSFGTTANEKLFF TGCGCCAGCAGCTTTGGGACTACGGCTAATGAAAAACTGTTTTTT